A few counts support the clone carrying this TCR beta chain. This record comes from a study of blood T cell repertoires in COVID-19. On the study more broadly: Acute and convalescent COVID-19 specimens originated in the United States, Italy and Spain. The cDNA or gDNA used as material had been derived from T cells, B-cell-depleted T cells, or PBMCs.

V lost 2 bases, J lost 6 bases, and 11 bases lay in between. Germline values: CDR1 SGHAT, CDR2 FQNNGV. The CDR3 is 14 residues long. Per the authors' pipeline: Amplification of reference gene primers was used by the study to estimate nucleated cell counts. Generated by immunoSEQ multiplex PCR, the TCRdb table keeps only in-frame clones and is missing some. For V, J and clone size, that table is used; D and trimming come from the DNA. The sample consists of about 64,000 clones, 65% to 80% of them appearing once. The receptor's source is a human donor in a cohort sampled during active COVID-19. This chain links TRBV11-2 with TRBJ1-5; D is ambiguous. Specimen: peripheral blood. The DNA of the CDR3 is TGTGCCAGCAGCTTAATTGGGCCCGGTCAGCCCCAGCATTTT. Its translation is CASSLIGPGQPQHF.